This T cell receptor beta chain was identified in a study of cytomegalovirus exposure and HLA in healthy donors. PCR amplification relied on 60 Vbeta primers (plus 13 Jbeta primers). Clones were read by immunoSEQ multiplex PCR, and TCRdb kept only the in-frame ones, dropping some. The table lists around 210,000 clones, about 88% of them singletons. This clone was detected once. V was clipped by 6 bases and J by 3 bases; unmatched bases: 1. The germline CDR1 and CDR2 sequences are LNHDA and SQIVND (reference sequence). The CDR3 sequence is 12 residues long. The origin of this receptor is a girl aged 2-15 years in good health and CMV-seronegative. Material: PBMCs. This chain links TRBV19 with TRBJ1-2, with 7 bases lining up with TRBD1. Here the CDR3 DNA reads TGTGCCAGTAGGGGACAGTACTATGGCTACACCTTC. This codes for CASRGQYYGYTF.